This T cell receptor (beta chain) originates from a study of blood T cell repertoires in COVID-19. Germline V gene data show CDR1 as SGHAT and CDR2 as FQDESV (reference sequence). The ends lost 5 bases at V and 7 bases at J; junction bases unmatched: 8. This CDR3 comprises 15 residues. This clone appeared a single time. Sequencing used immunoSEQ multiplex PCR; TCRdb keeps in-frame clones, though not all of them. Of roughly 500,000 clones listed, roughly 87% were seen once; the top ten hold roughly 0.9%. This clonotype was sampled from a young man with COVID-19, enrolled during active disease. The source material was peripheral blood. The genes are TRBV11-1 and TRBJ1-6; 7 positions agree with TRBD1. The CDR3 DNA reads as TGTGCCAGCAGCCTGGGAGACAGGGCAAATTCACCCCTCCACTTT. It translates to CASSLGDRANSPLHF.